This is a list of T cell receptor beta chains from one sample in a study of blood T cell repertoires in COVID-19. Generated by immunoSEQ multiplex PCR, the TCRdb table keeps only in-frame clones and is missing some. The top ten clones hold 10% to 15% of a sample with approximately 69,000 clones, approximately 80% of them seen once. The sample taken for sequencing was peripheral blood. The receptors derive from a man aged 50 or older with COVID-19, enrolled during active disease. The CDR3 runs from the conserved cysteine through the conserved F or W. A D gene is named only where the DNA matches it firmly. Only part of the rows carry a size: once, few, many, or a class if the clone is expanded.

CDR3 protein: CASSFGQGAIETQYF; CDR3 DNA: TGTGCCAGCAGCTTCGGACAGGGGGCTATCGAGACCCAGTACTTC; V gene: TRBV7-9; D gene: TRBD1; clone size: .; J gene: TRBJ2-5
CDR3 protein: CASSGTSGLDTDTQYF; CDR3 DNA: TGCGCCAGCAGCGGTACTAGCGGGCTTGACACAGATACGCAGTATTTT; V gene: TRBV5-1; D gene: TRBD2; clone size: .; J gene: TRBJ2-3
CDR3 protein: CASSLQRQETQYF; CDR3 DNA: TGTGCCAGCAGCTTACAAAGACAAGAGACCCAGTACTTC; V gene: TRBV5-5; D gene: .; clone size: once; J gene: TRBJ2-5
CDR3 protein: CASRDLGYTEAFF; CDR3 DNA: TGTGCCAGCAGGGACTTGGGATACACTGAAGCTTTCTTT; V gene: TRBV7-9; D gene: .; clone size: .; J gene: TRBJ1-1
CDR3 protein: CASSQDLQGAGETQYF; CDR3 DNA: TGTGCCAGTAGTCAAGACCTACAGGGGGCAGGGGAGACCCAGTACTTC; V gene: TRBV19; D gene: TRBD1; clone size: .; J gene: TRBJ2-5
CDR3 protein: CASSSTGVTYEQYF; CDR3 DNA: TGCGCCAGCAGCTCCACAGGGGTTACCTACGAGCAGTACTTC; V gene: TRBV5-1; D gene: TRBD1; clone size: few; J gene: TRBJ2-7
CDR3 protein: CSVVGQGAVTEAFF; CDR3 DNA: TGCAGCGTTGTGGGTCAGGGGGCGGTCACTGAAGCTTTCTTT; V gene: TRBV29-1; D gene: TRBD1; clone size: .; J gene: TRBJ1-1
CDR3 protein: CSVVSGGAGETQYF; CDR3 DNA: TGCAGCGTTGTTAGCGGGGGGGCCGGTGAGACCCAGTACTTC; V gene: TRBV29-1; D gene: TRBD2; clone size: .; J gene: TRBJ2-5
CDR3 protein: CASSQGMLESSYEQYF; CDR3 DNA: TGTGCCAGCAGCCAAGGAATGTTGGAGTCCTCCTACGAGCAGTACTTC; V gene: TRBV3-1/TRBV3-2; D gene: .; clone size: .; J gene: TRBJ2-7
CDR3 protein: CASSFSNTEAFF; CDR3 DNA: TGTGCCAGCAGTTTCTCGAACACTGAAGCTTTCTTT; V gene: TRBV5-6; D gene: .; clone size: .; J gene: TRBJ1-1
CDR3 protein: CASSLEEGTDTQYF; CDR3 DNA: TGTGCCAGCAGCTTAGAGGAGGGCACAGATACGCAGTATTTT; V gene: TRBV5-6; D gene: .; clone size: .; J gene: TRBJ2-3
CDR3 protein: CASSQEERGGSDTQYF; CDR3 DNA: TGTGCCAGCAGCCAAGAAGAGCGGGGGGGTTCAGATACGCAGTATTTT; V gene: TRBV4-2; D gene: TRBD2; clone size: once; J gene: TRBJ2-3
CDR3 protein: CASSPEQGGNEQFF; CDR3 DNA: TGTGCCAGCAGCCCGGAACAGGGGGGGAATGAGCAGTTCTTC; V gene: TRBV5-6; D gene: .; clone size: .; J gene: TRBJ2-1
CDR3 protein: CASSITQRGPVNTEAFF; CDR3 DNA: TGTGCCAGCAGCATCACCCAGCGGGGTCCCGTGAACACTGAAGCTTTCTTT; V gene: TRBV7-6; D gene: .; clone size: .; J gene: TRBJ1-1
CDR3 protein: CASSLAGDSYNEQFF; CDR3 DNA: TGTGCCAGCTCTTTAGCGGGGGACTCCTACAATGAGCAGTTCTTC; V gene: TRBV18; D gene: TRBD2; clone size: once; J gene: TRBJ2-1
CDR3 protein: CASSSDSSYNEQFF; CDR3 DNA: TGCGCCAGCAGCTCTGACAGCTCCTACAATGAGCAGTTCTTC; V gene: TRBV5-1; D gene: .; clone size: .; J gene: TRBJ2-1
CDR3 protein: CASTFSLQETQYF; CDR3 DNA: TGTGCCAGCACCTTTTCTCTTCAAGAGACCCAGTACTTC; V gene: TRBV3-1/TRBV3-2; D gene: .; clone size: .; J gene: TRBJ2-5
CDR3 protein: CASSLGRYGYTF; CDR3 DNA: TGTGCCAGCAGTTTAGGGCGGTATGGCTACACCTTC; V gene: TRBV12-3/TRBV12-4; D gene: .; clone size: .; J gene: TRBJ1-2
CDR3 protein: CASSVGRETQYF; CDR3 DNA: TGTGCCAGTAGTGTGGGGAGGGAGACCCAGTACTTC; V gene: TRBV19; D gene: .; clone size: .; J gene: TRBJ2-5
CDR3 protein: CASSLLTPTNTEAFF; CDR3 DNA: TGTGCCAGCAGCTTGTTGACTCCCACGAACACTGAAGCTTTCTTT; V gene: TRBV5-6; D gene: .; clone size: once; J gene: TRBJ1-1
CDR3 protein: CATSRDRGRDSPLHF; CDR3 DNA: TGTGCCACCAGCAGGGACAGGGGGCGCGATTCACCCCTCCACTTT; V gene: TRBV15; D gene: TRBD1; clone size: .; J gene: TRBJ1-6
CDR3 protein: CASSSSGTSNNEQFF; CDR3 DNA: TGTGCCAGCAGTAGTTCCGGGACTAGCAACAATGAGCAGTTCTTC; V gene: TRBV28; D gene: TRBD2; clone size: .; J gene: TRBJ2-1
CDR3 protein: CASSDPGLGNYGYTF; CDR3 DNA: TGTGCCAGCAGTGACCCAGGGTTGGGGAACTATGGCTACACCTTC; V gene: TRBV6-2/TRBV6-3; D gene: .; clone size: .; J gene: TRBJ1-2
CDR3 protein: CASSLGENTEAFF; CDR3 DNA: TGTGCCAGCAGTTTAGGAGAGAACACTGAAGCTTTCTTT; V gene: TRBV27; D gene: .; clone size: few; J gene: TRBJ1-1
CDR3 protein: CASSLSPTGSGNTIYF; CDR3 DNA: TGCGCCAGCAGCTTGTCACCCACAGGGTCTGGAAACACCATATATTTT; V gene: TRBV5-1; D gene: .; clone size: .; J gene: TRBJ1-3
CDR3 protein: CASRGYSEQFF; CDR3 DNA: TGTGCCAGCAGGGGTTACAGTGAGCAGTTCTTC; V gene: TRBV11-1; D gene: .; clone size: .; J gene: TRBJ2-1
CDR3 protein: CASSFVSGPHSNQPQHF; CDR3 DNA: TGTGCCAGCAGCTTTGTCAGCGGACCCCATAGCAATCAGCCCCAGCATTTT; V gene: TRBV7-8; D gene: .; clone size: .; J gene: TRBJ1-5
CDR3 protein: CASRDDEKGVLFF; CDR3 DNA: TGTGCCAGCAGGGATGATGAGAAGGGGGTTCTGTTTTTT; V gene: TRBV6-5; D gene: .; clone size: once; J gene: TRBJ1-4
CDR3 protein: CAWSAPYEQYF; CDR3 DNA: TGTGCCTGGAGTGCCCCATACGAGCAGTACTTC; V gene: TRBV30; D gene: .; clone size: .; J gene: TRBJ2-7
CDR3 protein: CASSSQTGAGAGELFF; CDR3 DNA: TGCGCCAGCAGCTCCCAGACAGGGGCAGGGGCCGGGGAGCTGTTTTTT; V gene: TRBV5-1; D gene: TRBD1; clone size: .; J gene: TRBJ2-2
CDR3 protein: CAISEFGTTSTDTQYF; CDR3 DNA: TGTGCCATCAGTGAGTTCGGGACAACTAGCACAGATACGCAGTATTTT; V gene: TRBV10-3; D gene: .; clone size: .; J gene: TRBJ2-3
CDR3 protein: CASSRGGRNTGELFF; CDR3 DNA: TGTGCCAGCAGCCGCGGGGGCCGGAACACCGGGGAGCTGTTTTTT; V gene: TRBV7-3; D gene: .; clone size: .; J gene: TRBJ2-2
CDR3 protein: CASSPQTLDSPLHF; CDR3 DNA: TGTGCCAGCAGCCCGCAGACGCTAGATTCACCCCTCCACTTT; V gene: TRBV9; D gene: .; clone size: .; J gene: TRBJ1-6
CDR3 protein: CAITPSGGVTDTQYF; CDR3 DNA: TGTGCCATCACCCCTAGCGGGGGGGTTACAGATACGCAGTATTTT; V gene: TRBV10-3; D gene: TRBD2; clone size: .; J gene: TRBJ2-3
CDR3 protein: CASSQELGLAGGGRDEQFF; CDR3 DNA: TGCGCCAGCAGCCAAGAGCTAGGACTAGCGGGGGGTGGAAGGGATGAGCAGTTCTTC; V gene: TRBV4-1; D gene: TRBD2; clone size: .; J gene: TRBJ2-1
CDR3 protein: CASSLEGGAYEQYF; CDR3 DNA: TGCGCCAGCAGCCTGGAGGGCGGAGCCTACGAGCAGTACTTC; V gene: TRBV4-1; D gene: .; clone size: .; J gene: TRBJ2-7
CDR3 protein: CASSPGQADGYTF; CDR3 DNA: TGTGCCAGCAGTCCCGGACAGGCGGATGGCTACACCTTC; V gene: TRBV12-3/TRBV12-4; D gene: TRBD1; clone size: once; J gene: TRBJ1-2
CDR3 protein: CASSPRGVGDTGRGNTIYF; CDR3 DNA: TGTGCCAGCAGCCCCCGGGGGGTAGGGGACACAGGCAGAGGAAACACCATATATTTT; V gene: TRBV9; D gene: .; clone size: .; J gene: TRBJ1-3
CDR3 protein: CASSLSTGGYGYTF; CDR3 DNA: TGTGCCAGCAGTTTATCCACAGGGGGGTATGGCTACACCTTC; V gene: TRBV27; D gene: TRBD1; clone size: .; J gene: TRBJ1-2
CDR3 protein: CASRSGGSRELFF; CDR3 DNA: TGTGCCAGCAGGAGTGGGGGGAGCCGGGAGCTGTTTTTT; V gene: TRBV27; D gene: .; clone size: .; J gene: TRBJ2-2
CDR3 protein: CASSSLGDTQYF; CDR3 DNA: TGTGCCAGCAGCTCCCTCGGGGATACGCAGTATTTT; V gene: TRBV7-9; D gene: .; clone size: .; J gene: TRBJ2-3
CDR3 protein: CASSEALVTQYF; CDR3 DNA: TGTGCCAGCAGTGAAGCCCTCGTTACGCAGTATTTT; V gene: TRBV6-1; D gene: .; clone size: .; J gene: TRBJ2-3
CDR3 protein: CASSQVYRGQTYNEQFF; CDR3 DNA: TGTGCCAGCAGCCAAGTTTATCGGGGACAGACCTACAATGAGCAGTTCTTC; V gene: TRBV4-2; D gene: TRBD1; clone size: .; J gene: TRBJ2-1
CDR3 protein: CASSPTSGGEQYF; CDR3 DNA: TGTGCCAGCAGCCCTACTAGCGGGGGAGAGCAGTACTTC; V gene: TRBV5-4; D gene: TRBD2; clone size: .; J gene: TRBJ2-7
CDR3 protein: CASSGRGRGEKLFF; CDR3 DNA: TGTGCCAGCAGTGGCAGGGGGCGAGGAGAAAAACTGTTTTTT; V gene: TRBV27; D gene: TRBD1; clone size: .; J gene: TRBJ1-4
CDR3 protein: CATNSGGAHNEQFF; CDR3 DNA: TGTGCCACTAATAGCGGGGGGGCTCACAATGAGCAGTTCTTC; V gene: TRBV19; D gene: TRBD2; clone size: .; J gene: TRBJ2-1
CDR3 protein: CASSQDRGRVYNEQFF; CDR3 DNA: TGTGCCAGCAGCCAAGATAGGGGCAGGGTCTACAATGAGCAGTTCTTC; V gene: TRBV4-2; D gene: .; clone size: .; J gene: TRBJ2-1
CDR3 protein: CASSYDRGKTGELFF; CDR3 DNA: TGTGCCAGCAGTTACGACAGGGGAAAAACCGGGGAGCTGTTTTTT; V gene: TRBV5-4; D gene: TRBD1; clone size: .; J gene: TRBJ2-2
CDR3 protein: CASSSQNGYTF; CDR3 DNA: TGTGCCAGCAGTTCCCAGAATGGCTACACCTTC; V gene: TRBV6-2/TRBV6-3; D gene: .; clone size: .; J gene: TRBJ1-2
CDR3 protein: CASSPSVSAKNIQYF; CDR3 DNA: TGTGCCAGCTCACCATCGGTATCGGCCAAAAACATTCAGTACTTC; V gene: TRBV18; D gene: .; clone size: once; J gene: TRBJ2-4
CDR3 protein: CASSLRYNQPQHF; CDR3 DNA: TGTGCCAGCAGCTTGCGCTACAATCAGCCCCAGCATTTT; V gene: TRBV5-6; D gene: .; clone size: once; J gene: TRBJ1-5
CDR3 protein: CASSQDAGGYEQYF; CDR3 DNA: TGTGCCAGCAGCCAAGATGCGGGGGGCTACGAGCAGTACTTC; V gene: TRBV3-1/TRBV3-2; D gene: TRBD2; clone size: .; J gene: TRBJ2-7
CDR3 protein: CASSFRGGPGETQYF; CDR3 DNA: TGTGCCAGCAGCTTCCGGGGGGGGCCTGGAGAGACCCAGTACTTC; V gene: TRBV5-4; D gene: TRBD2; clone size: .; J gene: TRBJ2-5
CDR3 protein: CASSYVPASGGALDNEQFF; CDR3 DNA: TGCGCCAGCAGCTACGTCCCAGCTAGCGGGGGGGCCTTGGACAATGAGCAGTTCTTC; V gene: TRBV5-1; D gene: TRBD2; clone size: .; J gene: TRBJ2-1
CDR3 protein: CASSQDYGRQGAGQPQHF; CDR3 DNA: TGCGCCAGCAGCCAAGATTACGGGAGACAGGGGGCGGGTCAGCCCCAGCATTTT; V gene: TRBV4-1; D gene: TRBD1; clone size: .; J gene: TRBJ1-5
CDR3 protein: CASSSPGSRVGYTF; CDR3 DNA: TGTGCCAGCAGTTCCCCCGGGAGCCGCGTAGGCTACACCTTC; V gene: TRBV6-5; D gene: .; clone size: .; J gene: TRBJ1-2
CDR3 protein: CASSVDGTGSPLHF; CDR3 DNA: TGTGCCAGCAGCGTAGATGGGACAGGGTCACCCCTCCACTTT; V gene: TRBV9; D gene: TRBD1; clone size: .; J gene: TRBJ1-6
CDR3 protein: CATREPPDYGYTF; CDR3 DNA: TGTGCCACCAGGGAGCCGCCGGACTATGGCTACACCTTC; V gene: TRBV15; D gene: .; clone size: once; J gene: TRBJ1-2
CDR3 protein: CASSLGGHGANVLTF; CDR3 DNA: TGTGCCAGCAGCTTGGGGGGGCACGGGGCCAACGTCCTGACTTTC; V gene: TRBV5-5; D gene: .; clone size: .; J gene: TRBJ2-6
CDR3 protein: CASSPTLGHHEQYF; CDR3 DNA: TGTGCCAGCAGCCCCACCCTTGGGCACCACGAGCAGTACTTC; V gene: TRBV27; D gene: .; clone size: few; J gene: TRBJ2-7